This is a list of T cell receptor beta chains from one sample in a study of PD-1 blockade in classical Hodgkin lymphoma. Some clones are missing from TCRdb's copy, which holds only in-frame ones; the method was immunoSEQ multiplex PCR. Of over 12,000 clones in the sample, less than 70% were seen once. This material consisted of peripheral blood mononuclear cells (PBMCs), taken at baseline. The source of these receptors is a human donor with classical Hodgkin lymphoma. CDR3s include the opening cysteine and the closing phenylalanine or tryptophan.

CDR3: CASSLLAGSSYNEQFF
V: TRBV27
J: TRBJ2-1

CDR3: CSVERGVGGYTF
V: TRBV29-1
J: TRBJ1-2

CDR3: CASSFLGGAGGETQYF
V: TRBV5-1
J: TRBJ2-5

CDR3: CASSPGGYSYEQYF
V: TRBV7-6
J: TRBJ2-7

CDR3: CAREEGGTGELFF
V: TRBV7-9
J: TRBJ2-2

CDR3: CASSVGDRGQETQYF
V: TRBV2
J: TRBJ2-5

CDR3: CASSFRGQGNTEAFF
V: TRBV28
J: TRBJ1-1

CDR3: CASSTDQGAYPYEQYF
V: TRBV9
J: TRBJ2-7

CDR3: CASSLSGGSSYGYTF
V: TRBV27
J: TRBJ1-2

CDR3: CASSSPGFNNEQFF
V: TRBV5-1
J: TRBJ2-1

CDR3: CASSPRGNQPQHF
V: TRBV9
J: TRBJ1-5

CDR3: CASSPGTGEVQDYEQYF
V: TRBV18
J: TRBJ2-7

CDR3: CASRPPGRFPEQYF
V: TRBV5-5
J: TRBJ2-7

CDR3: CASSLGGGLETQYF
V: TRBV13
J: TRBJ2-5

CDR3: CAGTGQGRTGELFF
V: TRBV2
J: TRBJ2-2

CDR3: CASSRRVQGSTDTQYF
V: TRBV4-1
J: TRBJ2-3

CDR3: CASSDSSWEKLFF
V: TRBV13
J: TRBJ1-4

CDR3: CASSFGSGRGNEQFF
V: TRBV7-2
J: TRBJ2-1

CDR3: CASSPRDRYEQYF
V: TRBV7-9
J: TRBJ2-7

CDR3: CASSFLGSSYEQYF
V: TRBV28
J: TRBJ2-7

CDR3: CASTIRDRADNTEAFF
V: TRBV19
J: TRBJ1-1

CDR3: CASSLRRGTEAFF
V: TRBV7-9
J: TRBJ1-1

CDR3: CASSPLRDRDHEQYF
V: TRBV6-1
J: TRBJ2-7

CDR3: CATTRSLTRNRYTGELFF
V: TRBV5-1
J: TRBJ2-2

CDR3: CASSSTGESRNQPQHF
V: TRBV2
J: TRBJ1-5

CDR3: CASSHSRVYEQYF
V: TRBV7-8
J: TRBJ2-7

CDR3: CASSLVSGAPTYEQYF
V: TRBV5-4
J: TRBJ2-7

CDR3: CASTTPREGLFEQFF
V: TRBV19
J: TRBJ2-1

CDR3: CASSLLGQGYNEQFF
V: TRBV27
J: TRBJ2-1

CDR3: CASSLDIGDNEQFF
V: TRBV7-6
J: TRBJ2-1